This TCR beta chain was documented in a study of OX40 agonist ivuxolimab in advanced cancers. This clone appeared once. The CDR3 runs 12 residues. Between the trimmed V and J ends, which lost 4 bases and 2 bases, there was a span of 5 bases. Germline loops: CDR1 KGHSH, CDR2 LQKENI. The assay was immunoSEQ multiplex PCR, and TCRdb's table has in-frame clones only and misses some. The data contain 30,000 to 45,000 clones, over 70% of them singletons. Here the sequenced sample was CD4+ or CD8+ T cells sorted from blood, taken in a trial of the OX40 agonist ivuxolimab. The TCR originated in an adult with an advanced solid tumor such as melanoma, head and neck, liver or kidney cancer. The V call is TRBV18, the J call TRBJ2-5, with D unclear. The DNA for the CDR3 is TGTGCCAGCTCACTGCGACAAGAGACCCAGTACTTC. Translating gives CASSLRQETQYF.